These 25 T cell receptor beta chains came from one sample sequenced in a study of siplizumab effects on memory and regulatory T cells. Sequencing was performed with immunoSEQ multiplex PCR; in TCRdb, only in-frame clones are kept and a portion is missing. The repertoire holds more than 90,000 clones, with just under 95% as singletons. The sample consisted of non-Treg CD4+ T cells sorted from blood. The receptors derive from a human donor in good health.

The chain carries TRBV5-8 and TRBJ2-1, with D tentatively TRBD1 or TRBD2 (5 bases each). V lost 5 bases and J lost 15, with 15 bases in between. The germline gives CDR1 SGHTS, CDR2 YDEGEE. This CDR3 has 11 amino acids. The CDR3 DNA reads TGTGCCAGCAGGGATTTCGGGGCATGGTTCTTC. This encodes CASRDFGAWFF.

This sequence joins TRBV29-1 and TRBJ2-1, with 9 positions matching TRBD1. The CDR3 runs to 15 residues. The trim removed 8 bases at V and 9 bases at J, leaving 17 bases unmatched. In germline, CDR1 is SQVTM, CDR2 ANQGSEA. The CDR3 DNA is TGCAGCCATAAGGCCGAGACAGGGGGAATGAGTGAGCAGTTCTTC. The encoded protein is CSHKAETGGMSEQFF.

V is TRBV19 and J is TRBJ2-1; possible D gene TRBD1, 5 bases. Trimming took off 1 base at V and 6 bases at J, with 10 bases between the two ends. The CDR3 loop spans 14 amino acids. Germline CDR1 and CDR2: LNHDA and SQIVND (reference sequence). CDR3 nucleotide sequence: TGTGCCAGTAGTATAGTTGTCAGGGTCAATGAGCAGTTCTTC. Protein sequence: CASSIVVRVNEQFF.

The table lists this clone with a count of one. J is TRBJ2-2 and V is TRBV2, with D possibly TRBD2 on 6 matching bases. Germline V gene sequence: CDR1 SNHLY, CDR2 FYNNEI. Trimming left V 7 bases short and J 2 bases short, with 14 bases between. This CDR3 spans 15 amino acids. The CDR3 sequence: CASTSEVSNTGELFF. In DNA, the CDR3 is TGTGCCAGCACTAGCGAGGTATCAAACACCGGGGAGCTGTTTTTT.

This chain connects TRBV5-6 to TRBJ2-2; 8 nucleotides align to TRBD2. V was pared by 0 bases and J by 5 bases, with 0 bases of the junction left unmatched. The germline gives CDR1 SGHDT, CDR2 YYEEEE. The CDR3 has 14 residues. In DNA, the CDR3 is TGTGCCAGCAGCTTGGGACTAGCGACCGGGGAGCTGTTTTTT. It codes for CASSLGLATGELFF.

The chain uses TRBV18 and TRBJ2-1, with a tentative D call TRBD2 (5 bases). The CDR3 covers 17 residues. CDR1 is KGHSH and CDR2 is LQKENI in the germline V gene. Trimming cost V 0 bases and J 0 bases, with 12 bases left between them. The CDR3 here is CASSPPRAGYSYNEQFF. CDR3 DNA: TGTGCCAGCTCACCACCGAGGGCAGGCTACTCCTACAATGAGCAGTTCTTC.

The chain joins TRBV5-1 to TRBJ2-2, with 13 positions matching TRBD2. This CDR3 is built from 19 residues. V was clipped by 0 bases and J by 0 bases; unmatched bases: 5. Germline V gene data show CDR1 as SGHRS and CDR2 as YFSETQ. The CDR3 region has the DNA TGCGCCAGCAGCTTGGAGGGACTAGCGGGAATAACGAACACCGGGGAGCTGTTTTTT. It translates to CASSLEGLAGITNTGELFF.

The V and J genes are TRBV2 and TRBJ2-7; D ambiguous. CDR3 length equals 11 residues. V was shortened by 3 bases and J by 7 bases, with 7 bases between the two germline ends. CDR1 is SNHLY, CDR2 FYNNEI, per germline. The CDR3 DNA follows: TGTGCCAGCAGTGAGTTCTCAGAGCAGTACTTC. It yields the protein CASSEFSEQYF.

The J gene is TRBJ1-1, the V gene TRBV29-1; D gene ambiguous. The CDR3 sequence is 11 residues long. Germline V gives CDR1 SQVTM, CDR2 ANQGSEA. The V gene lost 4 bases and the J gene lost 4 bases, with 7 bases spanning the gap. This CDR3 is CSVARSTEAFF. The CDR3 DNA sequence: TGCAGCGTTGCCAGAAGCACTGAAGCTTTCTTT.

The gene calls are TRBV7-6 and TRBJ2-2; the match to TRBD1 covers 7 bases. After removal of 5 bases from V and 5 bases from J, the junction contained 5 bases not matched to a gene. The V gene's germline CDR1 is SGHVS and CDR2 FNYEAQ. The CDR3 has 14 residues. This CDR3 reads CASSPLQGTGELFF. Written as DNA, the CDR3 is TGTGCCAGCAGCCCCCTACAGGGGACCGGGGAGCTGTTTTTT. The complete variable domain, with remaining parts taken from reference TRBV7-6 and TRBJ2-2, reads GAGVSQSPRYKVTKRGQDVALRCDPISGHVSLYWYRQALGQGPEFLTYFNYEAQQDKSGLPNDRFSAERPEGSISTLTIQRTEQRDSAMYRCASSPLQGTGELFFGEGSRLTVL.

The chain carries TRBV10-3 and TRBJ1-1, with D unclear. The CDR3 sequence is 15 residues long. Trimming took off 0 bases at V and 11 bases at J, with 19 bases between the two ends. Germline V gene lookup returns CDR1 ENHRY and CDR2 SYGVKD. For the CDR3, the DNA is TGTGCCATCAGTGAGTCGTGGGTTGGGAGGGCCGGGGCTTTCTTT. Its protein is CAISESWVGRAGAFF.

This chain connects TRBV5-1 to TRBJ2-5; D not certain. V was trimmed by 5 bases and J by 5 bases, leaving 10 bases between them. The CDR3 has 12 amino acids. Germline assignment: CDR1 SGHRS and CDR2 YFSETQ. In DNA, the CDR3 is TGCGCCAGCAGACAATTGCTGGAGACCCAGTACTTC. Its translation: CASRQLLETQYF. The variable domain in full, completed from reference TRBV5-1 and TRBJ2-5, reads KAGVTQTPRYLIKTRGQQVTLSCSPISGHRSVSWYQQTPGQGLQFLFEYFSETQRNKGNFPGRFSGRQFSNSRSEMNVSTLELGDSALYLCASRQLLETQYFGPGTRLLVL.

This chain uses TRBV7-9 with TRBJ2-4; 9 nucleotides line up with TRBD1. CDR3 length: 16 residues. The ends lost 5 bases at V and 0 bases at J; junction bases unmatched: 5. Germline CDR1 SEHNR, CDR2 FQNEAQ (reference sequence). In DNA, the CDR3 is TGTGCCAGCAGCGATCACAGGGGGCAAGCCAAAAACATTCAGTACTTC. The encoded protein is CASSDHRGQAKNIQYF.

For the CDR3, the DNA is TGTGCCAGCAGCGCCGGGACAGTAAGAGGGACCCAGTACTTC. It translates to CASSAGTVRGTQYF. The rearrangement uses TRBV7-3 and TRBJ2-5, with TRBD1 matching 7 bases. The germline gives CDR1 SGHTA, CDR2 FQGTGA. CDR3 size: 14 residues. The junction had 10 bases not matched to a gene; V was cut back by 5 bases and J by 7 bases.

J is TRBJ1-1 and V is TRBV5-4; TRBD1 matches 9 bases. CDR1 and CDR2 from the germline V gene are SGHNT and YYREEE (reference sequence). The CDR3 is made up of 12 amino acids. V shed 3 bases, J shed 12 bases, and the junction held 6 bases outside the gene matches. The CDR3: CASSSGQGNTFF. The DNA of the CDR3 is TGTGCCAGCAGCTCTGGACAGGGGAATACTTTCTTT.

This chain uses TRBV4-1 with TRBJ2-1; 11 nucleotides agree with TRBD2. This CDR3 contains 17 residues. V lost 3 bases, J lost 5 bases, and 9 bases stayed unmatched. The germline V gene has CDR1 MGHRA and CDR2 YSYEKL. The CDR3: CASSHNLAGGKDNEQFF. DNA of the CDR3: TGCGCCAGCAGCCATAATCTAGCGGGGGGTAAAGACAATGAGCAGTTCTTC.

The rearrangement uses TRBV5-4 and TRBJ2-7, with a possible D match to TRBD2 (6 bases). V was shortened by 3 bases and J by 4 bases, with 11 bases between the two germline ends. Germline-derived CDR1 and CDR2 are SGHNT and YYREEE (reference sequence). CDR3 length: 13 amino acids. The CDR3 here is CASSSGLRYEQYF. Here the CDR3 DNA reads TGTGCCAGCAGCTCGGGACTGAGATACGAGCAGTACTTC.

This chain connects TRBV6-4 to TRBJ2-3, with D tentatively TRBD2 (5 bases). CDR3 size: 14 residues. The V end was cut by 3 bases, the J end by 3 bases, with 10 bases between. Germline CDR1 is MRHNA and CDR2 is SNTAGT. In DNA form, the CDR3 reads TGTGCCAGCAGTGAGTCGGGAACGACAGATACGCAGTATTTT. The encoded protein is CASSESGTTDTQYF.

CDR3 sequence: CASSAPGRTNEQFF. The CDR3 coding sequence is TGTGCCAGCTCAGCCCCGGGACGGACAAATGAGCAGTTCTTC. The chain is built from TRBV18 and TRBJ2-1, with D perhaps TRBD1 or TRBD2 (5 bases each). Germline loops: CDR1 KGHSH, CDR2 LQKENI. The CDR3 has 14 amino acids. Deletions cut 5 bases from V and 7 bases from J, with 15 bases between. Filled out from reference TRBV18 and TRBJ2-1, the complete variable domain reads NAGVMQNPRHLVRRRGQEARLRCSPMKGHSHVYWYRQLPEEGLKFMVYLQKENIIDESGMPKERFSAEFPKEGPSILRIQQVVRGDSAAYFCASSAPGRTNEQFFGPGTRLTVL.

The chain uses TRBV27 and TRBJ2-7; either TRBD1 or TRBD2 may fit D (5 bases each). The CDR3 runs 13 residues. Between the trimmed V and J ends, which lost 7 bases and 1 base, there was a span of 11 bases. In germline, CDR1 is MNHEY, CDR2 SMNVEV (reference sequence). The chain's CDR3 is CASKGRPSYEQYF. The CDR3 nucleotides are TGTGCCAGCAAGGGACGGCCTTCCTACGAGCAGTACTTC.

V is TRBV19 and J is TRBJ2-7; D may be TRBD1 or TRBD2 (5 bases each). The CDR3 is 13 residues long. V lost 7 bases and J lost 0, with 10 bases in between. Per germline, CDR1 LNHDA and CDR2 SQIVND (reference sequence). This CDR3 is CASMGVSSYEQYF. The DNA for the CDR3 is TGTGCCAGTATGGGGGTGAGCTCCTACGAGCAGTACTTC. Full variable domain (outside the CDR3, taken from reference TRBV19 and TRBJ2-7): DGGITQSPKYLFRKEGQNVTLSCEQNLNHDAMYWYRQDPGQGLRLIYYSQIVNDFQKGDIAEGYSVSREKKESFPLTVTSAQKNPTAFYLCASMGVSSYEQYFGPGTRLTVT.

The table lists this clone with a count of one. This chain joins TRBV12-5 and TRBJ2-5; 9 bases match TRBD1. CDR1 and CDR2 (germline): LGHNT, FRNRAP. V shed 4 bases, J shed 5 bases, and the junction held 11 bases outside the gene matches. This CDR3 is 16 amino acids long. DNA for the CDR3: TGTGCTAGTGGTTCAACCGCCGGGACAGGGTTTGAGACCCAGTACTTC. Residues: CASGSTAGTGFETQYF.

The chain combines TRBV7-8 with TRBJ2-2; D remains ambiguous. Per germline, CDR1 SGHVS and CDR2 FQNEAQ. This CDR3 spans 15 amino acids. V lost 4 bases, J lost 1 base, and 10 bases lay in between. CDR3 sequence reads: CASSSWTVNTGELFF. CDR3 DNA sequence: TGTGCCAGCAGCTCGTGGACGGTGAACACCGGGGAGCTGTTTTTT.

V and J are TRBV19 and TRBJ1-5, with D possibly being TRBD1 (5 bases). CDR3 length equals 18 residues. Germline-derived CDR1 and CDR2 are LNHDA and SQIVND (reference sequence). V dropped 5 bases and J dropped 0 bases, with 20 bases sitting between them. DNA of the CDR3: TGTGCCAGTAGTGCCCCGGGTCGGGGCGGGTCTAGCAATCAGCCCCAGCATTTT. This codes for CASSAPGRGGSSNQPQHF.

The chain couples TRBV25-1 to TRBJ1-1; 9 bases match TRBD1. Unmatched junction bases numbered 9, after V lost 5 bases and J lost 2 bases. The CDR3 has 16 amino acids. CDR1 and CDR2 (germline): MGHDK, SYGVNS. The CDR3 region has the DNA TGTGCCAGCAGTCTCCCCGGGACAGGGCTAAACACTGAAGCTTTCTTT. It codes for CASSLPGTGLNTEAFF.